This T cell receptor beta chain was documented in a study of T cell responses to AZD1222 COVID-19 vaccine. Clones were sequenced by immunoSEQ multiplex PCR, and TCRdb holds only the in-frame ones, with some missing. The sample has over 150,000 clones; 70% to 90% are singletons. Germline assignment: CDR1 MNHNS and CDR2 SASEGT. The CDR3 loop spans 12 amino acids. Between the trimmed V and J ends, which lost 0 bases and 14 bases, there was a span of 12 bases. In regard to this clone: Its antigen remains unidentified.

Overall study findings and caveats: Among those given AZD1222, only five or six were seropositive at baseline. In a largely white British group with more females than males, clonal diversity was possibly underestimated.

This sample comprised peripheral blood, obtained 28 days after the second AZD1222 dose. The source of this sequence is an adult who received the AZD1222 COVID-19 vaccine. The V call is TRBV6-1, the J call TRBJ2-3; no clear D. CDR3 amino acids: CASSEARPTVYF. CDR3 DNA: TGTGCCAGCAGTGAAGCTAGACCAACAGTGTATTTT.